This entry describes one TCR beta chain. Its antigen is still unknown. Nothing much larger sits one base from this clone, and base qualities are not available. The time point label, read with the paper, signifies: newly diagnosed GD, antithyroid drugs for less than 3 months. For both TCR sequencing and RNA sequencing, RNA was extracted from PBMCs in TRIzol. Graves' disease was diagnosed according to American Thyroid Association guidelines. Patients were recruited from an endocrinology department in Xi'an, China. Each patient gave roughly 8.4 milliliters of peripheral blood, collected in an EDTA anticoagulant tube. Ficoll Paque Plus density gradient separation was used to isolate PBMCs, and no further T cell sorting was done. An Agilent 2100 Bioanalyzer and agarose gel were used to check RNA quality, and a NanoDrop 2000 was used to measure RNA concentration. This specimen comes from a study of regulatory T cells in long-lasting Graves disease (dated by TCRdb to about 2021). About the full investigation: Newly diagnosed Graves' disease patients had taken antithyroid drugs for less than 3 months. Peripheral blood TCR sequencing and RNA sequencing compared persistent Graves' disease patients with newly diagnosed Graves' disease patients. The study was conducted in China and was registered as a clinical trial. TCR sequencing covered 13 persistent and some 20 newly diagnosed Graves' disease patients, some 35 samples in total. On the study overall, not on this receptor specifically: Because the primary lesion, thyroid tissue, could not be accessed, the study looked at peripheral blood alone. A larger number of public clonotypes was shared among persistent patients (fewer than 3,000) than among newly diagnosed patients (approximately 1,000). The small sample size was acknowledged by the authors as a limitation that may reduce accuracy. Sequencing and analysis were restricted to the TCR beta chain. Compared with newly diagnosed patients, persistent Graves' disease patients had lower TCR Shannon entropy and fewer highly expanded clones, which suggests clonal expansion.

The library was obtained by multiplex PCR. The listed sequencing device is Illumina HiSeq 4000. TCR beta libraries were built with iRepertoire HTBI primers and Arm-PCR amplification of CDR3 regions. Before sequencing, the PCR products underwent gel purification. The study's own analysis went as follows. Across samples, approximately 68 TRBV and roughly 13 TRBJ segments were identified and used for gene usage analysis of CDR3 amino acid clonotypes. COPE and FqMerger were used to merge filtered high-quality paired reads into contigs. BLAST was used to align contigs to IMGT TRBV, TRBD and TRBJ reference genes, with CDR3 defined following IMGT. Clonotypes above 0.1% frequency were classified as highly expanded clones. Shannon entropy served as the measure of repertoire diversity, while the Gini coefficient captured V-J evenness. A clonotype was considered public if more than one individual shared it. Using fastp trimming at Q25 and MiXCR clonotype assembly, TCRdb reanalyzed the public sequencing data and kept in-frame beta chains. Rows with a matching CDR3 protein are joined into one entry that keeps the most common DNA and genes. Clone size and V and J calls follow TCRdb, not the original study. In this sample the table shows about 610,000 distinct CDR3 sequences, 15% to 20% of which occur a single time. The ten most abundant clones make up about 12% of the sample.

The same data also contributed to another study, on T cells in Graves' hyperthyroidism and ophthalmopathy. As described in the second report: Stable Graves' hyperthyroidism was defined as the absence of progression to ophthalmopathy over 18 months of follow-up. Hyperthyroidism patients were newly diagnosed, with disease duration under 2 months, and aged 18 to 65 years. Exclusion was applied to patients with uncontrolled infections, other autoimmune diseases, pregnancy or lactation. Diagnoses relied on clinical symptoms, serum thyroxine and TRAb, thyroid ultrasound and orbital computed tomography. A first-round RT-PCR of the TCR CDR3 used the HTBI primer set with the Qiagen OneStep RT-PCR kit. Most expanded thyroid clonotypes (frequency above 0.001) were also detected in blood, a finding suggesting that blood repertoires may reflect thyroid immune responses. In cross-validation, a model built on a 13 V-J signature told ophthalmopathy apart from stable hyperthyroidism with 87.88% sensitivity and around 81% specificity, and in testing the same model reached 80%/75%. During validation, the model predicted progression to ophthalmopathy a median of around 7 months ahead of onset, with around 71% sensitivity and 72% to 80% specificity. To identify TCR V-J signatures that set the groups apart, the researchers used a discovery cohort of about a hundred patients, made up of 43 with Graves' ophthalmopathy and 55 to 65 with stable Graves' hyperthyroidism. An independent validation cohort of under 20 hyperthyroidism patients and about 16 patients who later progressed to ophthalmopathy tested prospective prediction of ophthalmopathy. The roughly 91 discovery patients were randomly divided into training and test sets at a 7:3 ratio. In addition, the study compared T-cell repertoires in thyroid tissue and in blood from roughly six Graves' hyperthyroidism patients. Once sampling was done, hyperthyroidism patients were given methimazole at a starting dose of 30 mg daily, whereas ophthalmopathy patients were given high-dose intravenous methylprednisolone. The libraries were constructed in a second round of multiplex PCR and then size-selected and purified. The libraries were sequenced on an Illumina HiSeq2000 using paired-end 100 bp reads. SOAPnuke was used to process the raw data, removing reads that contained adapters or uncalled bases, had a mean Phred below 15, or lacked an exact match to the constant primer or identifier. High-quality paired reads were merged with COPE v1.2.5, and unique nucleotide sequences were defined as clonotypes. MiTCR v1.1 was used to align the clonotypes against IMGT TRBV, TRBD and TRBJ reference segments. Analysis was restricted to V-J combinations with a frequency above 0.0001, which covered about 99% of repertoires. The TCS score was defined as the ratio of F50 (clonal expansion) to E x V (chaos), calculated using BLOSUM62-based TCRdist between CDR3 peptides within each V-J. Welch's t-statistics and random forest reduced roughly 500 V-J features to 13, which were used in a naive Bayes classifier (R e1071). No statistical method was used to set the sample size in advance, and investigators knew the group allocation. The paper describes TCR Vbeta CDR3 sequencing of fewer than 150 peripheral blood samples, made up of 43 ophthalmopathy patients, around 78 hyperthyroidism patients and roughly 17 progressor patients.

The receptor was isolated from a man aged 18 to 30 with Graves disease. Donor details come from another sample of the same person, matched by shared clones. The sequencing used peripheral blood mononuclear cells (PBMCs), collected at new diagnosis, from a patient treated with antithyroid drugs.

The CDR3 amino acid sequence is: CASHLSLNTEAFF. The nucleotide sequence is given as TGTGCCAGTCACCTGAGCCTGAACACTGAAGCTTTCTTT. The rearranged segments are TRBV19 and TRBJ1-1; the D gene lacks a confident call. Spanning cysteine to phenylalanine, the CDR3 consists of 13 amino acids. Only the CDR3 portion is preserved as DNA: 39 bases, with reading frame beginning at the first base. The germline V gene (reference sequence) supplies CDR1 LNHDA and CDR2 SQIVND. V loses 8 bases, J loses 0 bases, and the germline ends lie 10 bases apart.